This T cell receptor (beta chain) was sequenced in a study of control samples from healthy donors and cancer patients. Generated by immunoSEQ multiplex PCR, the TCRdb table keeps only in-frame clones and is missing some. The repertoire includes tens of thousands of clones, around 87% of them detected once, and about a tenth sits in the top ten. The germline CDR1 and CDR2 sequences are WSHSY and SAAADI. There are 12 residues in the CDR3. Trimming took 8 bases from V and 8 from J; bases not matched to a gene: 6. The rearrangement links TRBV10-2 to TRBJ2-1, with TRBD2 identical over 7 bases. The sequencing input was PBMCs. The source of this sequence is a woman in her sixties with lung cancer. The CDR3 loop reads CASQPAGYEQFF. CDR3 nucleotides: TGCGCCAGCCAACCAGCGGGGTATGAGCAGTTCTTC.